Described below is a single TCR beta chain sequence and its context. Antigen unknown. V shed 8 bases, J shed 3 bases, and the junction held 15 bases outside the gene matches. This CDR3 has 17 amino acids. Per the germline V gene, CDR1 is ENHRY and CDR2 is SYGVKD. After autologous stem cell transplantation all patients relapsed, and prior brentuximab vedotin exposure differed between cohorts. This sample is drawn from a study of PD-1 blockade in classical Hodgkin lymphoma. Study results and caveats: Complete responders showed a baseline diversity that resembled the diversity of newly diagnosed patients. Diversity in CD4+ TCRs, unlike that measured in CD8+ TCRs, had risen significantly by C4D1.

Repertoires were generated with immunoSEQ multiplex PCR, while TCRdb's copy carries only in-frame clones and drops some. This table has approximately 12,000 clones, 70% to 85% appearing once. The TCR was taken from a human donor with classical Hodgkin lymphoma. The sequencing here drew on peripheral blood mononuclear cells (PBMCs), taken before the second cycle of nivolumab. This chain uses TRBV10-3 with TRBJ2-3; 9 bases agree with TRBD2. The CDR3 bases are TGTGCCATCGACTTAGGAGCGGCGGGAGGGCGGACAGATACGCAGTATTTT. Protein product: CAIDLGAAGGRTDTQYF.